This T cell receptor (beta chain) stems from a study of CD8+ T cells in alopecia areata. Sequencing relied on a cDNA template that was reverse transcribed from extracted RNA. Libraries were prepared by immunoSEQ multiplex PCR; TCRdb keeps only in-frame clonotypes and omits some of them. This repertoire shows more than 200,000 clones, around two fifths found once; its top ten account for around 2.8%. As for treatment: oral pan-JAK inhibitor, 5-10 mg twice daily. V lost 0 bases, J lost 6 bases, and 9 bases lay in between. The CDR3 has 14 amino acids. The germline V gene encodes CDR1 SGDLS and CDR2 YYNGEE.

The specimen was CD4+ T cells sorted from blood, collected at approximately week 37, from a patient treated with tofacitinib. The V call is TRBV9, the J call TRBJ2-2; D ambiguous. The sequence was obtained from a human donor with alopecia areata. The CDR3 sequence: CASSVAGHPGELFF. DNA of the CDR3: TGTGCCAGCAGCGTAGCGGGTCACCCCGGGGAGCTGTTTTTT.